Listed here are 10 T cell receptor beta chains from one sample, sequenced in a study of blood T cell repertoires in COVID-19. Profiling relied on immunoSEQ multiplex PCR, and the TCRdb table lists in-frame clones only, not all of them. Here the sample spans roughly 100,000 clones, about 88% being singletons. Sequenced: peripheral blood. The receptors originated from a man aged 50 or older with active or convalescent COVID-19.

CDR3 sequence: CAISESTGAGTGELFF. The CDR3 DNA follows: TGTGCCATCAGTGAGTCGACTGGGGCCGGCACCGGGGAGCTGTTTTTT. This sequence joins TRBV10-3 and TRBJ2-2; D possibly corresponds to TRBD1 (5 bases). The CDR3 contains 16 residues. Trimming pared 0 bases from V and 4 bases from J, leaving 12 bases between. The germline V gene has CDR1 ENHRY and CDR2 SYGVKD.

V usage is TRBV6-5 and J usage is TRBJ2-2; D is unresolved. Germline CDR1 reads MNHEY; CDR2 reads SVGAGI. The V gene lost 0 bases and the J gene lost 1 base, with 3 bases spanning the gap. The CDR3 extends over 14 amino acids. The CDR3 is CASSYSRNTGELFF. In DNA form, the CDR3 reads TGTGCCAGCAGTTACTCGAGGAACACCGGGGAGCTGTTTTTT.

The V gene is TRBV7-9, the J gene TRBJ1-5; D might be TRBD1 (5 bases). The germline V gene encodes CDR1 SEHNR and CDR2 FQNEAQ (reference sequence). V was trimmed by 6 bases and J by 3 bases, leaving 9 bases between them. There are 13 residues in the CDR3. This CDR3 reads CASRRDVNQPQHF. DNA of the CDR3: TGTGCCAGCAGGCGGGACGTCAATCAGCCCCAGCATTTT.

V is TRBV4-3 and J is TRBJ1-5; D not resolved. Germline V gene data show CDR1 as LGHNA and CDR2 as YSLEER. This CDR3 has 15 residues. V lost 1 base to trimming and J lost 3 bases, with 10 bases between them. The CDR3 region is CASSQGPGINQPQHF. The CDR3 bases are TGCGCCAGCAGCCAAGGCCCAGGAATCAATCAGCCCCAGCATTTT.

The rearrangement joins TRBV7-2 to TRBJ2-3, with D perhaps TRBD1 (7 bases). Trimming removed 4 bases from V and 2 bases from J, with 16 bases in between. The CDR3 runs 16 residues. Per germline, CDR1 SGHTA and CDR2 FQGNSA. The CDR3 reads CASSSSGGTTTDTQYF. The CDR3 DNA is TGTGCCAGCAGCTCCTCAGGGGGGACAACCACAGATACGCAGTATTTT.

This rearrangement joins TRBV20-1 to TRBJ2-1; D call uncertain. The V end was cut by 3 bases, the J end by 0 bases, with 12 bases between. This CDR3 contains 15 residues. Germline V lookup: CDR1 DFQATT, CDR2 SNEGSKA (reference sequence). CDR3: CSASLHSGSYNEQFF. In DNA form, the CDR3 reads TGCAGTGCTAGTTTGCATTCCGGCTCCTACAATGAGCAGTTCTTC.

V and J are TRBV18 and TRBJ2-7; D is possibly TRBD2 (6 bases). The CDR3 is 14 amino acids. Germline V gives CDR1 KGHSH, CDR2 LQKENI. The germline V and J ends were trimmed by 2 bases and 4 bases, with 12 bases remaining between them. CDR3 DNA: TGTGCCAGCTCACCAGGGACTGAACTATACGAGCAGTACGTC. This codes for CASSPGTELYEQYV.

This chain joins TRBV14 and TRBJ1-1; D gene uncertain. CDR1 is SGHDN and CDR2 is FVKESK in the germline V gene. Trimming pared 4 bases from V and 4 bases from J, leaving 16 bases between. The CDR3 spans 15 residues. CDR3 loop: CASSLSRKAITEAFF. The CDR3 DNA reads as TGTGCCAGCAGCCTATCAAGAAAAGCCATCACTGAAGCTTTCTTT.

The V call is TRBV3-1 (or the pseudogene TRBV3-2), the J call TRBJ1-6; TRBD1 matches at 7 bases. Per germline, CDR1 LGHDT and CDR2 YNNKEL (reference sequence). V lost 5 bases and J lost 9; bases outside the gene matches: 7. This CDR3 spans 14 amino acids. The CDR3 loop reads CASSYGQARSPLHF. The CDR3 region has the DNA TGTGCCAGCAGCTATGGACAGGCGCGTTCACCCCTCCACTTT.

This clone was observed a single time. The J gene is TRBJ1-6, the V gene TRBV6-5; 8 nucleotides agree with TRBD1. V was clipped by 5 bases and J by 10 bases; unmatched bases: 7. This CDR3 contains 14 residues. Germline loops: CDR1 MNHEY, CDR2 SVGAGI. DNA for the CDR3: TGTGCCAGCAGTCAGCGGACAGGGCAATCACCCCTCCACTTT. Translating gives CASSQRTGQSPLHF.